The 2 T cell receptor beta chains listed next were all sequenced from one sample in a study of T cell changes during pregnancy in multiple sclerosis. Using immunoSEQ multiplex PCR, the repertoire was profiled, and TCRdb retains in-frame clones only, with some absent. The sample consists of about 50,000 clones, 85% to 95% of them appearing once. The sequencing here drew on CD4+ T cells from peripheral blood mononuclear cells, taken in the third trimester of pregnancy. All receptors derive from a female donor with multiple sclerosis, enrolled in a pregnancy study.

The DNA of the CDR3 is TGTGCCAGCGGACTAGCGGGTACAGATACGCAGTATTTT. This codes for CASGLAGTDTQYF. The chain recombines TRBV6-6 with TRBJ2-3, with 11 bases that match TRBD2. The CDR3 loop spans 13 amino acids. V trimming: 8 bases; J trimming: 3 bases; junction bases outside the gene matches: 1. CDR1 is MNHNY, CDR2 SVGAGI, per germline (reference sequence).

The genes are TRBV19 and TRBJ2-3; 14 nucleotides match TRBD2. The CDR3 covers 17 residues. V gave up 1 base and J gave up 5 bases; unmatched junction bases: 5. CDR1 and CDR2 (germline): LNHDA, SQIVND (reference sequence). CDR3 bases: TGTGCCAGTAGTATAGCGTCGGGGACTAGCGGGGGAGATACGCAGTATTTT. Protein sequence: CASSIASGTSGGDTQYF.